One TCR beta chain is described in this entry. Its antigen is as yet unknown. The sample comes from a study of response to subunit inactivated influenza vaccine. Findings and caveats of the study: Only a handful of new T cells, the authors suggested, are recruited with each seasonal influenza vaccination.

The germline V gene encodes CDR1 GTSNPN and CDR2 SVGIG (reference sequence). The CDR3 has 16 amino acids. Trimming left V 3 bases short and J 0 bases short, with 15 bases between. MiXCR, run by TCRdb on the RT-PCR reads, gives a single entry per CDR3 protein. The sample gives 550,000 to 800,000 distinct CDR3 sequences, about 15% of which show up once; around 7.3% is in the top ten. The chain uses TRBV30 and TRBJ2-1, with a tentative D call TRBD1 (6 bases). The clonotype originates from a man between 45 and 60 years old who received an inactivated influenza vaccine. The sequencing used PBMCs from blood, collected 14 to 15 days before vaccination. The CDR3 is CAWSRKGHFSYNEQFF. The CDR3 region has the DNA TGTGCCTGGAGCCGCAAGGGACACTTCTCCTACAATGAGCAGTTCTTC.